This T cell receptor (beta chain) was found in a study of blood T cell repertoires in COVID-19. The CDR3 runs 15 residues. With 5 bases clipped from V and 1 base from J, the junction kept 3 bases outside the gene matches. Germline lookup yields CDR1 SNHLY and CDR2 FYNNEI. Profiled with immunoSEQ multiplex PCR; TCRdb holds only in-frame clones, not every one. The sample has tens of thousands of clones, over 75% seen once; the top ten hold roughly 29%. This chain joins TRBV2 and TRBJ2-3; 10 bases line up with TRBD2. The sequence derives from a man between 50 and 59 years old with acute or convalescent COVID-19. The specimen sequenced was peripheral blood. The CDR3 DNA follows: TGTGCCAGCAGTCCTACTAGCGGGGGCACAGATACGCAGTATTTT. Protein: CASSPTSGGTDTQYF.